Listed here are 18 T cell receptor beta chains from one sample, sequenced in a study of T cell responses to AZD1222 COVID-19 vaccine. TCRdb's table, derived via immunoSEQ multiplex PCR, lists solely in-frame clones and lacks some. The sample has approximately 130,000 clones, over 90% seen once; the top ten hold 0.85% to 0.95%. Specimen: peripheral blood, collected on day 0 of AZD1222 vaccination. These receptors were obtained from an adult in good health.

CDR3 coding DNA: TGTGCCAGCAGCCCAGGGGGGCCGGGAGCTTTCTTT. Its protein is CASSPGGPGAFF. This chain links TRBV7-2 with TRBJ1-1; TRBD1 aligns across 7 bases. This CDR3 spans 12 amino acids. CDR1 is SGHTA and CDR2 is FQGNSA in the germline V gene. J gave up 10 bases and V 5 bases, and 7 bases lay outside the gene matches. Supplemented by reference TRBV7-2 and TRBJ1-1, the full variable domain reads GAGVSQSPSNKVTEKGKDVELRCDPISGHTALYWYRQSLGQGLEFLIYFQGNSAPDKSGLPSDRFSAERTGGSVSTLTIQRTQQEDSAVYLCASSPGGPGAFFGQGTRLTVV.

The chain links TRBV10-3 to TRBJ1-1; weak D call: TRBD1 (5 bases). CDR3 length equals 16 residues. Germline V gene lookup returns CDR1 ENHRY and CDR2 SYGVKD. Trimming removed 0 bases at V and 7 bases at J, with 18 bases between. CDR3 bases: TGTGCCATCAGTGAGTCGACTCGGTTTGGGGGGAATGAAGCTTTCTTT. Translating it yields CAISESTRFGGNEAFF.

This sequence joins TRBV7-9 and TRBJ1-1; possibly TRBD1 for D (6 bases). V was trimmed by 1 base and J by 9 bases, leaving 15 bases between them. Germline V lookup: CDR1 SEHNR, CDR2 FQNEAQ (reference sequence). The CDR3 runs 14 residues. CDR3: CASSLEGEQGQAFF. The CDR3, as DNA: TGTGCCAGCAGCTTAGAAGGGGAACAGGGTCAAGCTTTCTTT.

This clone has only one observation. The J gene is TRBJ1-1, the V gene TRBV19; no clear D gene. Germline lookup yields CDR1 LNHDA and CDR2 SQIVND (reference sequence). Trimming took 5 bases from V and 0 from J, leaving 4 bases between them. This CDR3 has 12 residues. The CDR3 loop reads CASSRMNTEAFF. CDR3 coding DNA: TGTGCCAGTAGTCGGATGAACACTGAAGCTTTCTTT.

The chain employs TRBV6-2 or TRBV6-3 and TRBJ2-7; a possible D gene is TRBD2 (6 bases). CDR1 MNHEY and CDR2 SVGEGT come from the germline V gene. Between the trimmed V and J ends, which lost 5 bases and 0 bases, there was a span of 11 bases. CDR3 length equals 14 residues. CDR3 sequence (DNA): TGTGCCAGCAGTCCCCGGGACTTCTCCTACGAGCAGTACTTC. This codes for CASSPRDFSYEQYF.

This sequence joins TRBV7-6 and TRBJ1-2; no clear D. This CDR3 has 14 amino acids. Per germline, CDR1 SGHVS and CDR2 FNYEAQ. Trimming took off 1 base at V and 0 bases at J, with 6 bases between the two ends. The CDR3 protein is CASSLDTANYGYTF. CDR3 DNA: TGTGCCAGCAGCTTAGACACAGCTAACTATGGCTACACCTTC.

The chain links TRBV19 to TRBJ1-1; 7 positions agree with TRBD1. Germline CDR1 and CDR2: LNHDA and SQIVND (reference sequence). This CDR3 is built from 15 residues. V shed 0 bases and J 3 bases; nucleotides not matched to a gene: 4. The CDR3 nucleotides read TGTGCCAGTAGTATAGATGAGGGGGCGGACACTGAAGCTTTCTTT. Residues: CASSIDEGADTEAFF.

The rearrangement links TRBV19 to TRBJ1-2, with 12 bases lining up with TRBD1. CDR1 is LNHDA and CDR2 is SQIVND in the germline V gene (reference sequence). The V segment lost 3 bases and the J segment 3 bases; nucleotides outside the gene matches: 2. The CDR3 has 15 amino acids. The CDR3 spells CASSIGTGGDYGYTF. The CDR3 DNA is TGTGCCAGTAGTATCGGGACAGGGGGCGACTATGGCTACACCTTC.

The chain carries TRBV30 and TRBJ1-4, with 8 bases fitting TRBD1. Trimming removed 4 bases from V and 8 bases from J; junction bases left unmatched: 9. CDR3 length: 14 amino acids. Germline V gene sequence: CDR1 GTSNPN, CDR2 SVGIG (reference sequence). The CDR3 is CAWTSGTGTEKLFF. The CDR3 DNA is TGTGCCTGGACCTCCGGGACAGGCACCGAAAAACTGTTTTTT.

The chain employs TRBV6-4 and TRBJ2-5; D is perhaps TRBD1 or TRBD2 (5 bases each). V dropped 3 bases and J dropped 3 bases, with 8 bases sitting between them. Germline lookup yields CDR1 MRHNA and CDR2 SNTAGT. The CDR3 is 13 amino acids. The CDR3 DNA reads TGTGCCAGCAGTGAATTGGGGGAAGAGACCCAGTACTTC. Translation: CASSELGEETQYF.

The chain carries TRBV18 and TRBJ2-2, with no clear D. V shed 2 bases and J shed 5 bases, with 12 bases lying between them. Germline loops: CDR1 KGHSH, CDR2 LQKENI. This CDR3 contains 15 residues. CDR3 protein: CASSPNGPGTGELFF. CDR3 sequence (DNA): TGTGCCAGCTCACCAAACGGCCCCGGGACCGGGGAGCTGTTTTTT.

CDR3 in DNA: TGCGCCAGCAGCTCAGCCCAGGGGAATGAGCAGTTCTTC. Its protein product is CASSSAQGNEQFF. The J gene is TRBJ2-1, the V gene TRBV5-1; D possibly corresponds to TRBD1 (6 bases). The CDR3 totals 13 residues. Per germline, CDR1 SGHRS and CDR2 YFSETQ. V was cut by 3 bases and J by 7 bases, with 11 bases left in between.

This CDR3 is CARSLELYQETQYF. The CDR3 nucleotides are TGTGCCAGAAGCTTAGAGCTGTACCAAGAGACCCAGTACTTC. The rearrangement joins TRBV7-5 to TRBJ2-5; the DNA was not compared with TRBD2, the D call given in the table. TRBV7-5 is a pseudogene segment. The CDR3 is made up of 14 amino acids.

The CDR3 DNA sequence: TGTGCCAGCAGCAAACGGGGGCCCGCGTTTAACAATGAGCAGTTCTTC. Its protein product is CASSKRGPAFNNEQFF. V gene TRBV21-1 combines with J gene TRBJ2-1. TRBV21-1 represents a pseudogene. CDR3 size: 16 residues.

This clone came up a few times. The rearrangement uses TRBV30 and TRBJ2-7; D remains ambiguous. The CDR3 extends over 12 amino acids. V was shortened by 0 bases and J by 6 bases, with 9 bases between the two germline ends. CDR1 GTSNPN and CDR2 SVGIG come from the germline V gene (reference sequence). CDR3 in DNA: TGTGCCTGGAGTGTAAGTCGAGCCGAGCAGTACTTC. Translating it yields CAWSVSRAEQYF.

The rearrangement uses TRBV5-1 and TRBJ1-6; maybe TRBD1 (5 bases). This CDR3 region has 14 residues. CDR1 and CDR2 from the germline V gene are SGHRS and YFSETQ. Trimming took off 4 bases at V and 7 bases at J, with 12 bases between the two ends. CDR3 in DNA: TGCGCCAGCAGCACCGGGACGCCCAATTCACCCCTCCACTTT. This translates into CASSTGTPNSPLHF. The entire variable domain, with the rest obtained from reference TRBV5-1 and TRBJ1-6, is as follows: KAGVTQTPRYLIKTRGQQVTLSCSPISGHRSVSWYQQTPGQGLQFLFEYFSETQRNKGNFPGRFSGRQFSNSRSEMNVSTLELGDSALYLCASSTGTPNSPLHFGNGTRLTVT.

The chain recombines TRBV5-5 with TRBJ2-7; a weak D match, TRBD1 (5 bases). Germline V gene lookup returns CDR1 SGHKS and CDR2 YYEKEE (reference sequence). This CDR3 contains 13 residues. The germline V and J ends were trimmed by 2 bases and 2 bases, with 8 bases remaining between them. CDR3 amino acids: CASSFGRAYEQYF. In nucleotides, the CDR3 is TGTGCCAGCAGCTTTGGCAGGGCCTACGAGCAGTACTTC.

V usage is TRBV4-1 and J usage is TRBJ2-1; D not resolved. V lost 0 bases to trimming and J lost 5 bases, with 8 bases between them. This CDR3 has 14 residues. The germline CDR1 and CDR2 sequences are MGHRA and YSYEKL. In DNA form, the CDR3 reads TGCGCCAGCAGCCAAGATACAAAAAACAATGAGCAGTTCTTC. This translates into CASSQDTKNNEQFF.